A selection of T cell receptor beta chains follows, all from one sample in a study of cytomegalovirus exposure and HLA in healthy donors. Assay used: immunoSEQ multiplex PCR; TCRdb lists only in-frame clones, some missing. The sample lists about 170,000 clones, 79% occurring once. The specimen was PBMCs. All receptors come from a woman aged 45 to 65 in good health and CMV-seronegative. CDR3s include the opening cysteine and the closing phenylalanine or tryptophan. The D gene is left open where the match is weak. Clone sizes are given selectively: once, few, many, or a class where the clone is expanded.

abundance,v_gene,d_gene,j_gene,CDR3nt,CDR3aa
once,TRBV28,TRBD1,TRBJ2-2,TGTGCCGCAACGGGACAGCGAAACACCGGGGAGCTGTTTTTT,CAATGQRNTGELFF
.,TRBV6-1,.,TRBJ2-1,TGTGCCAGCAGTGAAAGACAAACCTACAATGAGCAGTTCTTC,CASSERQTYNEQFF
.,TRBV18,TRBD2,TRBJ2-5,TGTGCCAGCTCACCCCGCGGACTAGCGGGAGAGACCCAGTACTTC,CASSPRGLAGETQYF
.,TRBV19,.,TRBJ2-7,TGTGCCAGTAGTACGGGCTCCTACGAGCAGTACTTC,CASSTGSYEQYF
.,TRBV2,.,TRBJ2-7,TGTGCCAGCAGTACTCAGGGCTACGAGCAGTACTTC,CASSTQGYEQYF
.,TRBV7-2,TRBD2,TRBJ2-1,TGTGCCAGCAGCATACTAGCGAACTCCTACAATGAGCAGTTCTTC,CASSILANSYNEQFF
.,TRBV6-6,.,TRBJ2-1,TGTGCCAGCAGCCCCCCGGCAGGCCATGATATGAATGAGCAGTTCTTC,CASSPPAGHDMNEQFF
.,TRBV25-1,.,TRBJ1-2,TGTGCCAGCAGATCCGGGGGGAATGGCTACACCTTC,CASRSGGNGYTF
.,TRBV18,TRBD1,TRBJ1-4,TGTGCCAGCTCATTTGACAGGGCATATGAAAAACTGTTTTTT,CASSFDRAYEKLFF
.,TRBV9,TRBD2,TRBJ2-1,TGTGCCAGCAGCGTAATAGCGGGGGGACCCTCATCCTCCTACAATGAGCAGTTCTTC,CASSVIAGGPSSSYNEQFF
.,TRBV6-5,TRBD1,TRBJ2-1,TGTGCCAGCAGTTACGGGACAGGTTCCTACAATGAGCAGTTCTTC,CASSYGTGSYNEQFF
.,TRBV29-1,TRBD1,TRBJ1-2,TGCAGCGGACTCGAGACAGGGAACGCTGGCTACACCTTC,CSGLETGNAGYTF
.,TRBV7-8,TRBD2,TRBJ2-2,TGTGCCAGCAGCTTAAGAGGACTAGCGGGGGGGGCGAACACCGGGGAGCTGTTTTTT,CASSLRGLAGGANTGELFF
.,TRBV2,.,TRBJ1-5,TGTGCCAGCAGTGGAGGAGACAATCAGCCCCAGCATTTT,CASSGGDNQPQHF
few,TRBV14,TRBD2,TRBJ2-1,TGTGCCAGCAGCCTTAGCGGGAGAACGTTCTTC,CASSLSGRTFF
.,TRBV7-9,TRBD1,TRBJ1-3,TGTGCCAGTTACGACAGGGGGCTTGGAAACACCATATATTTT,CASYDRGLGNTIYF
.,TRBV14,.,TRBJ2-1,TGTGCCAGCAGCCGACGGGACAATCGAGGGGATGAGCAGTTCTTC,CASSRRDNRGDEQFF
.,TRBV5-5,TRBD2,TRBJ2-7,TGTGCCAGCACCAAGGGACCGGGACTAGGGTTAACCTACGAGCAGTACTTC,CASTKGPGLGLTYEQYF
.,TRBV6-1,.,TRBJ1-4,TGTGCCAGCAGTGCCCAGGCGGGTGTGAGTGAAAAACTGTTTTTT,CASSAQAGVSEKLFF
.,TRBV10-2,TRBD1,TRBJ2-4,TGCGCCAGCCGGGGACAGGGGGGCATTCAGTACTTC,CASRGQGGIQYF
.,TRBV30,.,TRBJ1-2,TGTGCCTGGATTCGGGGATCTGGCTACACCTTC,CAWIRGSGYTF
.,TRBV14,TRBD1,TRBJ2-3,TGTGCCAGCAGCCCCGTGGGGGACAGCAAAAACACAGATACGCAGTATTTT,CASSPVGDSKNTDTQYF
.,TRBV2,TRBD2,TRBJ2-4,TGTGCCAGCAGCCTTAAACTAGCGTCCTTAGGGAACATTCGGTACTTC,CASSLKLASLGNIRYF